These T cell receptor beta chains were read from a single sample in a study of shared T cell receptors in the human thymus. The protocol was immunoSEQ multiplex PCR, while the TCRdb copy is restricted to in-frame clones and leaves out a portion. The sample carries some 760,000 clones, 70% to 90% recorded once. These records were also assigned to another study, of human thymus T cells.

Sequencing used thymocytes. These receptors all stem from a girl under three years old with a congenital heart defect. CDR3s include the opening cysteine and the closing phenylalanine or tryptophan. The order of the fields is D gene, clone size, J gene, V gene, CDR3 DNA, CDR3 protein. The D gene is left open where the match is weak. The size field is filled for only some rows; it gives once, few, many or a size class.

D gene: .
clone size: .
J gene: TRBJ1-2
V gene: TRBV4-3
CDR3 DNA: TGCGCCAGCAGCCAAGTCCCAAAAGTCTATAACTATGGCTACACCTTC
CDR3 protein: CASSQVPKVYNYGYTF

D gene: .
clone size: .
J gene: TRBJ1-1
V gene: TRBV28
CDR3 DNA: TGTGCCAGCAGTTTTGCGGGGATGAACACTGAAGCTTTCTTT
CDR3 protein: CASSFAGMNTEAFF

D gene: .
clone size: .
J gene: TRBJ2-7
V gene: TRBV9
CDR3 DNA: TGTGCCAGCAGCGCGGGGTGGCGGGGGCTCTACGAGCAGTACTTC
CDR3 protein: CASSAGWRGLYEQYF

D gene: .
clone size: .
J gene: TRBJ1-6
V gene: TRBV7-2
CDR3 DNA: TGTGCCAGCAGCTTAGTCGCGCCACTCTCATCACCCCTCCACTTT
CDR3 protein: CASSLVAPLSSPLHF

D gene: .
clone size: .
J gene: TRBJ2-6
V gene: TRBV4-1
CDR3 DNA: TGCGCCAGCAGCCAACAACCCGGGGAGGTAAGGAGCTCTGGGGCCAACGTCCTGACTTTC
CDR3 protein: CASSQQPGEVRSSGANVLTF

D gene: .
clone size: .
J gene: TRBJ2-3
V gene: TRBV20-1
CDR3 DNA: TGCAGTGCTAGAGCTGATACGCAGTATTTT
CDR3 protein: CSARADTQYF

D gene: TRBD2
clone size: once
J gene: TRBJ2-4
V gene: TRBV20-1
CDR3 DNA: TGCAGTGCTAGAGCGGCTAGCGGGGGGGTCTTC
CDR3 protein: CSARAASGGVF

D gene: TRBD2
clone size: .
J gene: TRBJ2-7
V gene: TRBV30
CDR3 DNA: TGTGCCTGGAGTTCAGCGGGGGGCACCTACGAGCAGTACTTC
CDR3 protein: CAWSSAGGTYEQYF

D gene: .
clone size: .
J gene: TRBJ2-1
V gene: TRBV6-5
CDR3 DNA: TGTGCCAGCAGTTACCGGGGGTCAAGCTCCTACAATGAGCAGTTCTTC
CDR3 protein: CASSYRGSSSYNEQFF

D gene: .
clone size: .
J gene: TRBJ2-7
V gene: TRBV15
CDR3 DNA: TGTGCCACCAGCAGGGACAGTCGACCCTACGAGCAGTACTTC
CDR3 protein: CATSRDSRPYEQYF

D gene: .
clone size: .
J gene: TRBJ1-1
V gene: TRBV5-8
CDR3 DNA: TGTGCCAGCAGCTTCAGGCCTATGAACACTGAAGCTTTCTTT
CDR3 protein: CASSFRPMNTEAFF

D gene: .
clone size: .
J gene: TRBJ2-6
V gene: TRBV5-1
CDR3 DNA: TGCGCCAGCAGCCGCAGGGTGTTGGGCTCTGGGGCCAACGTCCTGACTTTC
CDR3 protein: CASSRRVLGSGANVLTF

D gene: TRBD1
clone size: .
J gene: TRBJ1-6
V gene: TRBV4-3
CDR3 DNA: TGCGCCAGCAGCCTAACAACACTACAGGGGAGATTTAGCTCCTATAATTCACCCCTCCACTTT
CDR3 protein: CASSLTTLQGRFSSYNSPLHF

D gene: TRBD1
clone size: .
J gene: TRBJ2-7
V gene: TRBV5-1
CDR3 DNA: TGCGCCAGCGGGACAGGGCCCTACGAGCAGTACTTC
CDR3 protein: CASGTGPYEQYF

D gene: .
clone size: few
J gene: TRBJ1-5
V gene: TRBV10-2
CDR3 DNA: TGCGCCAGCAGTGAGGGCAGGACCCTGGCAATGGCGGGAAGAGGGGTTCAGCATTTT
CDR3 protein: CASSEGRTLAMAGRGVQHF

D gene: .
clone size: .
J gene: TRBJ1-4
V gene: TRBV19
CDR3 DNA: TGTGCCAGTAGTAAGAAGGGGATGGGGGAAAAACTGTTTTTT
CDR3 protein: CASSKKGMGEKLFF

D gene: .
clone size: .
J gene: TRBJ1-2
V gene: TRBV21-1
CDR3 DNA: TGTGCCAGCAGCAAGGGGGGACAGGGGGTACACTATGGCTACACCTTC
CDR3 protein: CASSKGGQGVHYGYTF

D gene: TRBD2
clone size: .
J gene: TRBJ2-5
V gene: TRBV6-5
CDR3 DNA: TGTGCCAGCAGTTACCAGGGTAGCGGGGACTGGGAGACCCAGTACTTC
CDR3 protein: CASSYQGSGDWETQYF

D gene: .
clone size: .
J gene: TRBJ1-5
V gene: TRBV4-1
CDR3 DNA: TGCGCCAGCAGCCAAGAAAGGGGGAATCAGCCCCAGCATTTT
CDR3 protein: CASSQERGNQPQHF

D gene: .
clone size: .
J gene: TRBJ2-7
V gene: TRBV5-6
CDR3 DNA: TGTGCCAGCAGCTTGGAAGGCGGATCCTACGAGCAGTACTTC
CDR3 protein: CASSLEGGSYEQYF

D gene: TRBD1
clone size: few
J gene: TRBJ1-4
V gene: TRBV28
CDR3 DNA: TGTGCCAGCAGTCCCACCGGGACAGAGGGACCCCGTCTTAATGAAAAACTGTTTTTT
CDR3 protein: CASSPTGTEGPRLNEKLFF

D gene: .
clone size: .
J gene: TRBJ1-5
V gene: TRBV12-5
CDR3 DNA: TGTGCTAGTGGTACAGGGACCCATCAGCCCCAGCATTTT
CDR3 protein: CASGTGTHQPQHF

D gene: .
clone size: .
J gene: TRBJ1-4
V gene: TRBV18
CDR3 DNA: TGTGCCAGCTCACCGGAGGGACCGGGACTAGTAAAACTGTTTTTT
CDR3 protein: CASSPEGPGLVKLFF

D gene: TRBD1
clone size: .
J gene: TRBJ1-5
V gene: TRBV6-1
CDR3 DNA: TGTGCCAGCAGTGAAGGTGGACAGGGGAATCAGCCCCAGCATTTT
CDR3 protein: CASSEGGQGNQPQHF

D gene: .
clone size: once
J gene: TRBJ1-2
V gene: TRBV7-2
CDR3 DNA: TGTGCCAGCAGCTTAAGGACACCTCGCTATGGCTACACCTTC
CDR3 protein: CASSLRTPRYGYTF

D gene: TRBD1
clone size: .
J gene: TRBJ1-4
V gene: TRBV7-2
CDR3 DNA: TGTGCCAGCAGCTGCACAGGGGAATCTAATGAAAAACTGTTTTTT
CDR3 protein: CASSCTGESNEKLFF

D gene: .
clone size: .
J gene: TRBJ1-2
V gene: TRBV7-9
CDR3 DNA: TGTGCCAGCAGCTTAGCTGGCAGGGGAGACTATGGCTACACCTTC
CDR3 protein: CASSLAGRGDYGYTF

D gene: .
clone size: .
J gene: TRBJ2-3
V gene: TRBV9
CDR3 DNA: TGTGCCAGCAGCCCATTAGCGGATAGCACAGATACGCAGTATTTT
CDR3 protein: CASSPLADSTDTQYF

D gene: TRBD1
clone size: .
J gene: TRBJ1-2
V gene: TRBV7-9
CDR3 DNA: TGTGCCAGAGTCCAAAAACAGGGGAGGATCGGATATGGCTACACCTTC
CDR3 protein: CARVQKQGRIGYGYTF

D gene: TRBD1
clone size: .
J gene: TRBJ1-2
V gene: TRBV20-1
CDR3 DNA: TGCAGTGCTGGTAGACAGGGGCCATTCTTC
CDR3 protein: CSAGRQGPFF

D gene: TRBD2
clone size: once
J gene: TRBJ2-7
V gene: TRBV27
CDR3 DNA: TGTGCCAGCAGTTCCGGGACTAGGAACTACGAGCAGTACTTC
CDR3 protein: CASSSGTRNYEQYF

D gene: TRBD1
clone size: few
J gene: TRBJ1-2
V gene: TRBV28
CDR3 DNA: TGTGCCAGCAGTCCCCGACAGGGGGGGTCAGCTAACTATGGCTACACCTTC
CDR3 protein: CASSPRQGGSANYGYTF

D gene: TRBD1
clone size: .
J gene: TRBJ1-6
V gene: TRBV27
CDR3 DNA: TGTGCCAGCAGTTCAAAACCCGGGACAGGGGTATGGAGTGCACCCCTCCACTTT
CDR3 protein: CASSSKPGTGVWSAPLHF

D gene: TRBD1
clone size: .
J gene: TRBJ1-1
V gene: TRBV5-1
CDR3 DNA: TGCGCCAGCAGCTTGAGGCAGGGGGCGGAACCTGAAGCTTTCTTT
CDR3 protein: CASSLRQGAEPEAFF

D gene: .
clone size: .
J gene: TRBJ1-2
V gene: TRBV6-5
CDR3 DNA: TGTGCCAGCAGTTACTCTGACAGCTCCTATGGCTACACCTTC
CDR3 protein: CASSYSDSSYGYTF

D gene: TRBD1
clone size: .
J gene: TRBJ1-3
V gene: TRBV25-1
CDR3 DNA: TGTGCCAGCAGTGATTGGACAGGTGGATCCGGAAACACCATATATTTT
CDR3 protein: CASSDWTGGSGNTIYF

D gene: .
clone size: .
J gene: TRBJ1-6
V gene: TRBV14
CDR3 DNA: TGTGCCAGCAGCCCGAAACAGGTTCACGGAGGGTCCTATAATTCACCCCTCCACTTT
CDR3 protein: CASSPKQVHGGSYNSPLHF

D gene: .
clone size: .
J gene: TRBJ2-3
V gene: TRBV5-6
CDR3 DNA: TGTGCCAGCAGCTTCCGCGGGCCGAGCACAGATACGCAGTATTTT
CDR3 protein: CASSFRGPSTDTQYF

D gene: .
clone size: .
J gene: TRBJ1-4
V gene: TRBV7-2
CDR3 DNA: TGTGCCAGCAGCTTAAGGGGTGAAAAACTGTTTTTT
CDR3 protein: CASSLRGEKLFF

D gene: .
clone size: .
J gene: TRBJ1-1
V gene: TRBV15
CDR3 DNA: TGTGCCACCAGCACAGGACTTGAAGCTTTCTTT
CDR3 protein: CATSTGLEAFF

D gene: TRBD1
clone size: .
J gene: TRBJ1-6
V gene: TRBV7-8
CDR3 DNA: TGTGCCAGCAGCTTAGCGCGGGATTGGACAGGGGTGAGGGCACCCCTCCACTTT
CDR3 protein: CASSLARDWTGVRAPLHF

D gene: .
clone size: .
J gene: TRBJ1-1
V gene: TRBV15
CDR3 DNA: TGTGCCACCAGCAGAAAACAGGGGAACACTGAAGCTTTCTTT
CDR3 protein: CATSRKQGNTEAFF

D gene: .
clone size: few
J gene: TRBJ1-1
V gene: TRBV25-1
CDR3 DNA: TGTGCCAGCAGTGCCATGGGGGGGGAAAGGGGCACTGAAGCTTTCTTT
CDR3 protein: CASSAMGGERGTEAFF

D gene: .
clone size: .
J gene: TRBJ2-7
V gene: TRBV7-2
CDR3 DNA: TGTGCCAGCAGCCCCCGACAGCGCTCGAGCCCTTACGAGCAGTACTTC
CDR3 protein: CASSPRQRSSPYEQYF

D gene: .
clone size: .
J gene: TRBJ2-3
V gene: TRBV7-8
CDR3 DNA: TGTGCCAGCAGCTCGCAGGGGAGCACAGATACGCAGTATTTT
CDR3 protein: CASSSQGSTDTQYF

D gene: .
clone size: .
J gene: TRBJ1-4
V gene: TRBV7-9
CDR3 DNA: TGTGCCAGCAGCCGCGGGGGGCGGTATAATGAAAAACTGTTTTTT
CDR3 protein: CASSRGGRYNEKLFF

D gene: TRBD2
clone size: .
J gene: TRBJ2-1
V gene: TRBV14
CDR3 DNA: TGTGCCAGCAGCCAAGCAGTTTTCCCCGGGACTAGCGGGGGGCTCTACAATGAGCAGTTCTTC
CDR3 protein: CASSQAVFPGTSGGLYNEQFF

D gene: .
clone size: once
J gene: TRBJ1-2
V gene: TRBV5-6
CDR3 DNA: TGTGCCAGCAGCTTACGGGGTTTTAACTATGGCTACACCTTC
CDR3 protein: CASSLRGFNYGYTF

D gene: .
clone size: .
J gene: TRBJ1-2
V gene: TRBV12-5
CDR3 DNA: TGTGCTAGTGGTTTCTCACCCACCCCCAGACAGTACTATGGCTACACCTTC
CDR3 protein: CASGFSPTPRQYYGYTF

D gene: TRBD1
clone size: .
J gene: TRBJ2-2
V gene: TRBV27
CDR3 DNA: TGTGCCAGCAGTCCCCCCGGGACAGGGCCACTTACCGGGGAGCTGTTTTTT
CDR3 protein: CASSPPGTGPLTGELFF

D gene: TRBD1
clone size: .
J gene: TRBJ2-7
V gene: TRBV19
CDR3 DNA: TGTGCCAGTAGTATAGGACAGGGGTACGAGCAGTACTTC
CDR3 protein: CASSIGQGYEQYF

D gene: .
clone size: .
J gene: TRBJ2-3
V gene: TRBV5-1
CDR3 DNA: TGCGCCAGCAGCCGGACTACCCTTGAAGGGACTAGCACAGATACGCAGTATTTT
CDR3 protein: CASSRTTLEGTSTDTQYF

D gene: .
clone size: .
J gene: TRBJ1-1
V gene: TRBV5-1
CDR3 DNA: TGCGCCAGCAGATCTACTGAAGGGGTCACTGAAGCTTTCTTT
CDR3 protein: CASRSTEGVTEAFF

D gene: TRBD1
clone size: .
J gene: TRBJ2-7
V gene: TRBV4-3
CDR3 DNA: TGCGCCAGCAGCCAAATCCGCTTCCCGGGACAGTTAGACTACGAGCAGTACTTC
CDR3 protein: CASSQIRFPGQLDYEQYF